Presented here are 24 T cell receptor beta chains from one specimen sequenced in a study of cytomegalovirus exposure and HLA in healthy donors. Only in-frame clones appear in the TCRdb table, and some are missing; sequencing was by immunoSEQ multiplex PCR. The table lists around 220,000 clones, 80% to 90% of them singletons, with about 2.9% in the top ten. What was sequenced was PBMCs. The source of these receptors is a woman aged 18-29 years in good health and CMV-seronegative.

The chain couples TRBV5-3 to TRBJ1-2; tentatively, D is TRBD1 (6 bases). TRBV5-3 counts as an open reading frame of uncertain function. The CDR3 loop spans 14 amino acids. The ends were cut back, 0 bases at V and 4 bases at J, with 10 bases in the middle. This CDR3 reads CARSLAHRAYGYTF. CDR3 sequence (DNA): TGTGCCAGAAGCTTGGCCCACAGGGCCTATGGCTACACCTTC.

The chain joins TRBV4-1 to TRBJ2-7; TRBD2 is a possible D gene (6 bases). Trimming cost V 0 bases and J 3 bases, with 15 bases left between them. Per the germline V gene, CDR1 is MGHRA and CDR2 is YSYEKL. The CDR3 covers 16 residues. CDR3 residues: CASSQDPSGEGYEQYF. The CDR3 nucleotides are TGCGCCAGCAGCCAAGACCCCTCGGGAGAGGGCTACGAGCAGTACTTC.

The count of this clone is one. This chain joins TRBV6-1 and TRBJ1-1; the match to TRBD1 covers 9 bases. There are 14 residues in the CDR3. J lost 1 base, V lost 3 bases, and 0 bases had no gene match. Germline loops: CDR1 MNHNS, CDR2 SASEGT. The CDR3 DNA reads TGTGCCAGCAGTGAGGACAGGGGGAACACTGAAGCTTTCTTT. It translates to CASSEDRGNTEAFF.

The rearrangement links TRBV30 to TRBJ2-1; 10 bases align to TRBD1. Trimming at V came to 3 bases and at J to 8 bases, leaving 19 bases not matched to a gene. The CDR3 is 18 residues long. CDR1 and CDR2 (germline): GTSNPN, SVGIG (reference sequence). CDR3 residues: CAWRNGASGTGAGYEQFF. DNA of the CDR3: TGTGCCTGGAGAAATGGAGCCTCCGGGACAGGGGCGGGATATGAGCAGTTCTTC.

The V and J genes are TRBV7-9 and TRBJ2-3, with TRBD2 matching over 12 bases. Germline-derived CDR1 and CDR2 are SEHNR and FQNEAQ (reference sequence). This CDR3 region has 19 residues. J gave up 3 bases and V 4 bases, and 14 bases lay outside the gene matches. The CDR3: CASSSTKTSGSDLTDTQYF. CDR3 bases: TGTGCCAGCAGCTCCACAAAGACTAGCGGGAGTGATTTGACAGATACGCAGTATTTT.

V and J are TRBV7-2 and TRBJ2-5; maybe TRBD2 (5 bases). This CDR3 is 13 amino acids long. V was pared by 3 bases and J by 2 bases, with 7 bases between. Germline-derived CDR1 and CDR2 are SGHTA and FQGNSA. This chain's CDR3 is CASSLGSQETQYF. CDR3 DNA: TGTGCCAGCAGCTTGGGGAGTCAAGAGACCCAGTACTTC. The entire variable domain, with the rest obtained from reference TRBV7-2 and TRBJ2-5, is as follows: GAGVSQSPSNKVTEKGKDVELRCDPISGHTALYWYRQSLGQGLEFLIYFQGNSAPDKSGLPSDRFSAERTGGSVSTLTIQRTQQEDSAVYLCASSLGSQETQYFGPGTRLLVL.

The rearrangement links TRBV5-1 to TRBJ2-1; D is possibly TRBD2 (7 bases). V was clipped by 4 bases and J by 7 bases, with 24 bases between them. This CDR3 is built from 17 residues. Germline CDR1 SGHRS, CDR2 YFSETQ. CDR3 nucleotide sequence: TGCGCCAGCAGCCCAGGTTTGCGGGGGCTTGAAAATAATGAGCAGTTCTTC. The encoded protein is CASSPGLRGLENNEQFF.

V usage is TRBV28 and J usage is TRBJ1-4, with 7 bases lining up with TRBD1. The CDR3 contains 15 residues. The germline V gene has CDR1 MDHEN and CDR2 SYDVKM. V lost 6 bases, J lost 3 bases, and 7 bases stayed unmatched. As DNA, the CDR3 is TGTGCCAGCAGCACCCCGACAGGGTCTAATGAAAAACTGTTTTTT. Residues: CASSTPTGSNEKLFF.

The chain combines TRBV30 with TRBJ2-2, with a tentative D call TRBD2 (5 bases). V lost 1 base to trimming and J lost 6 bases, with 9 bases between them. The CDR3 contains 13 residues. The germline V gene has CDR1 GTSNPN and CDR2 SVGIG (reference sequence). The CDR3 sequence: CAWSDGVAGELFF. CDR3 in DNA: TGTGCCTGGAGTGACGGGGTGGCCGGGGAGCTGTTTTTT.

For the CDR3, the DNA is TGTGCCAGCAGCTTAGGAGTTCGGGGAGAAACTGGGGCCAACGTCCTGACTTTC. It encodes CASSLGVRGETGANVLTF. V gene TRBV7-9 combines with J gene TRBJ2-6; D may be TRBD2 (5 bases). CDR1 and CDR2 from the germline V gene are SEHNR and FQNEAQ (reference sequence). V was shortened by 1 base and J by 2 bases, with 15 bases between the two germline ends. The CDR3 spans 18 residues.

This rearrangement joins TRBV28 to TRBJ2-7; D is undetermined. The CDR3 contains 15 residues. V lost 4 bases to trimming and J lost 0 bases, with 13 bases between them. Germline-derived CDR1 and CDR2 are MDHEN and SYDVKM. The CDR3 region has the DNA TGTGCCAGCAGTTCCGGTTTTTCTCTCTCCTACGAGCAGTACTTC. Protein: CASSSGFSLSYEQYF.

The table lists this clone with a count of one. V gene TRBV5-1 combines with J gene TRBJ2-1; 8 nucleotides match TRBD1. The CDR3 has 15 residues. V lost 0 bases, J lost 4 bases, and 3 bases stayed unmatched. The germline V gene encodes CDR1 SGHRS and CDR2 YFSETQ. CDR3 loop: CASSLEGQVYNEQFF. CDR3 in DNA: TGCGCCAGCAGCTTGGAGGGACAGGTATACAATGAGCAGTTCTTC. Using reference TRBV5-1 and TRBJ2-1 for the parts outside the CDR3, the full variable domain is KAGVTQTPRYLIKTRGQQVTLSCSPISGHRSVSWYQQTPGQGLQFLFEYFSETQRNKGNFPGRFSGRQFSNSRSEMNVSTLELGDSALYLCASSLEGQVYNEQFFGPGTRLTVL.

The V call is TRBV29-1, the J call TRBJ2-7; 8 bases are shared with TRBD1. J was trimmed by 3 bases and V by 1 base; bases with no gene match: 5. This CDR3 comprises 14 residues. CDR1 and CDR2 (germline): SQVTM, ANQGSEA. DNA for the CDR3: TGCAGCGTTGAAGTGGCAGGGGGCAGCTACGAGCAGTACTTC. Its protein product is CSVEVAGGSYEQYF.

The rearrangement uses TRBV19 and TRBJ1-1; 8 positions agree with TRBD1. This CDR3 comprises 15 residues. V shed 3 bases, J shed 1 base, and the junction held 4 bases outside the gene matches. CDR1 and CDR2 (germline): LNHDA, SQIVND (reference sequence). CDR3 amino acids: CASSISGTGNTEAFF. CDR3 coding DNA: TGTGCCAGTAGTATTTCCGGGACAGGGAACACTGAAGCTTTCTTT.

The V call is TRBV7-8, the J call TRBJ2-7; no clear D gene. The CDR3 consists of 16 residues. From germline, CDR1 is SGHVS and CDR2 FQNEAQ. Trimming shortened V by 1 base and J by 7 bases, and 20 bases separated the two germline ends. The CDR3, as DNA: TGTGCCAGCAGCTTAGACCCCCTAGGCCACAACGGGGAGCAGTACTTC. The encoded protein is CASSLDPLGHNGEQYF.

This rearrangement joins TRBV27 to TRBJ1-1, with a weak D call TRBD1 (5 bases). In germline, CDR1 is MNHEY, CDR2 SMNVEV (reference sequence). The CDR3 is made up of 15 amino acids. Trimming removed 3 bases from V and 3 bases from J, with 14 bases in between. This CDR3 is CASSFNALGDTEAFF. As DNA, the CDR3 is TGTGCCAGCAGTTTCAACGCTCTAGGGGACACTGAAGCTTTCTTT.

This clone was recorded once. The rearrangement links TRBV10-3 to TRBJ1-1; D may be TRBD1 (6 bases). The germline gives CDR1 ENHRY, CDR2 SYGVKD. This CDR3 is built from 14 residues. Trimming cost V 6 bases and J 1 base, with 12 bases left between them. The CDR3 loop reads CAIRLDSSNTEAFF. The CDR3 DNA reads TGTGCCATCAGACTGGACAGTTCGAACACTGAAGCTTTCTTT.

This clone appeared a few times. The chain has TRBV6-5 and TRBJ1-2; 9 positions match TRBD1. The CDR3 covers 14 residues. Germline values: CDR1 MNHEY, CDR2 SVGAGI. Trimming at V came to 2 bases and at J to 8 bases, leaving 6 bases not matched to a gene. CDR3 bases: TGTGCCAGCAGTTACACCAACAGGGGGCACGGCTACACCTTC. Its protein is CASSYTNRGHGYTF.

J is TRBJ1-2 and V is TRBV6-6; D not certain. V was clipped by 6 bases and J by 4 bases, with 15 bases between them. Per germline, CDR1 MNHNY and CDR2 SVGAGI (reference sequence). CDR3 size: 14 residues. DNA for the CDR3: TGTGCCAGCAGGCGCGGGTCGCCCGGCTATGGCTACACCTTC. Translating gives CASRRGSPGYGYTF.

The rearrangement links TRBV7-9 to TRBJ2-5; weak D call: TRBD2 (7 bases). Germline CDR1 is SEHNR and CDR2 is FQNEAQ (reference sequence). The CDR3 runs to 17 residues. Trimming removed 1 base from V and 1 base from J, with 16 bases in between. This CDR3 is CASSLDLLRGPQETQYF. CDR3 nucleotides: TGTGCCAGCAGCTTAGATCTCCTGCGGGGGCCCCAAGAGACCCAGTACTTC.

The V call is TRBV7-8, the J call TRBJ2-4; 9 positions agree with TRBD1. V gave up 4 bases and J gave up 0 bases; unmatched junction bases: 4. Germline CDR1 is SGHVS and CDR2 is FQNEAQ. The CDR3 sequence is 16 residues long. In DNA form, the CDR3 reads TGTGCCAGCAGCTCCACAGGGGGCTTAGCCAAAAACATTCAGTACTTC. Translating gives CASSSTGGLAKNIQYF.

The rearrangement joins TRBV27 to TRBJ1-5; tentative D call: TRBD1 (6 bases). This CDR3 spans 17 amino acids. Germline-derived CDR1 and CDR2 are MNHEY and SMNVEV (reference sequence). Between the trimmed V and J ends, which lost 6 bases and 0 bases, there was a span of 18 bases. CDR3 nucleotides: TGTGCCAGCAGGGCCAAGGTTGGGACATATAGCAATCAGCCCCAGCATTTT. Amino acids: CASRAKVGTYSNQPQHF.

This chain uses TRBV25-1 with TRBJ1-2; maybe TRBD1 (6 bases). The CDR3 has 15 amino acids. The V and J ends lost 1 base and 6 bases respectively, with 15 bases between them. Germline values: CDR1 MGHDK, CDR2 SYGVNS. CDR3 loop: CASSEWAGDLHGYTF. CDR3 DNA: TGTGCCAGCAGTGAATGGGCAGGGGACCTGCATGGCTACACCTTC.

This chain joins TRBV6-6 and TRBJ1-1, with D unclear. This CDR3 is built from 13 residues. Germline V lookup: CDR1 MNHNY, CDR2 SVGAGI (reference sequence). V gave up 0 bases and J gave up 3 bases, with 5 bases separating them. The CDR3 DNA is TGTGCCAGCAGTTACTCGCAGTACACTGAAGCTTTCTTT. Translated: CASSYSQYTEAFF.